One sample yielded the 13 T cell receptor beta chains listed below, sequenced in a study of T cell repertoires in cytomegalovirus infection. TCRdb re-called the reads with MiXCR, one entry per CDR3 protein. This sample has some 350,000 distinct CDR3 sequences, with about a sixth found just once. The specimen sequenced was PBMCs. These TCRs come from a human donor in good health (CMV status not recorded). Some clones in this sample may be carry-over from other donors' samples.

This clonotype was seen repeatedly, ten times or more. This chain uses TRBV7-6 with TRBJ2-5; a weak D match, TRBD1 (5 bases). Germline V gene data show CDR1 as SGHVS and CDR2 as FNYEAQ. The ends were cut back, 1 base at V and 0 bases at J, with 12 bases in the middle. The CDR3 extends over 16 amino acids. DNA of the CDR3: TGTGCCAGCAGCTTAGGGGGCGGACCCCACCAAGAGACCCAGTACTTC. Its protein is CASSLGGGPHQETQYF.

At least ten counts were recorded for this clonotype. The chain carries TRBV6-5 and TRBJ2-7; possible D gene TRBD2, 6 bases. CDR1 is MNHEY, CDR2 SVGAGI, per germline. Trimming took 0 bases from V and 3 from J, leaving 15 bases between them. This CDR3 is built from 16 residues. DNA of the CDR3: TGTGCCAGCAGTTACTCCGCCCTGGGAGGTAACTACGAGCAGTACTTC. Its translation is CASSYSALGGNYEQYF.

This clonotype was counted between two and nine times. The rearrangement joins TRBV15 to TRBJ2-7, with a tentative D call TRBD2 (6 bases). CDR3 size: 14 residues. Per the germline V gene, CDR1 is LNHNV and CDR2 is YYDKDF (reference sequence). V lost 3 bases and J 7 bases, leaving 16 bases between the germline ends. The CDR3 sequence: CATSSVLALGEQYF. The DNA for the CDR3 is TGTGCCACCAGCAGCGTCCTAGCGTTGGGGGAGCAGTACTTC.

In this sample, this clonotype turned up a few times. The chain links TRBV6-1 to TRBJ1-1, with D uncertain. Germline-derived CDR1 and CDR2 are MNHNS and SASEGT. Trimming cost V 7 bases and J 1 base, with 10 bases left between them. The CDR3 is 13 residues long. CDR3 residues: CASTRGWNTEAFF. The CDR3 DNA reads TGTGCCAGCACCCGTGGGTGGAACACTGAAGCTTTCTTT.

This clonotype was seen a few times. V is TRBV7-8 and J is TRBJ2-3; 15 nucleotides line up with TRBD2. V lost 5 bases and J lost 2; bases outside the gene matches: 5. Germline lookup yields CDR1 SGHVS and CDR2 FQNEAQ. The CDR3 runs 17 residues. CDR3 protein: CASSLGTSGGYTDTQYF. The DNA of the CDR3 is TGTGCCAGCAGCCTGGGGACTAGCGGGGGGTACACAGATACGCAGTATTTT.

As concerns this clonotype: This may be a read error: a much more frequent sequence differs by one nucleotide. The CDR3 here is CASSQQDYEQYF. Written as DNA, the CDR3 is TGTGCCAGCAGTCAACAGGACTACGAGCAGTACTTC. The J gene is TRBJ2-7, the V gene TRBV28; D is perhaps TRBD1 (5 bases). The V end lost 5 bases, the J end lost 3 bases, and 8 bases lay between the germline ends. The germline V gene has CDR1 MDHEN and CDR2 SYDVKM. The CDR3 is made up of 12 amino acids.

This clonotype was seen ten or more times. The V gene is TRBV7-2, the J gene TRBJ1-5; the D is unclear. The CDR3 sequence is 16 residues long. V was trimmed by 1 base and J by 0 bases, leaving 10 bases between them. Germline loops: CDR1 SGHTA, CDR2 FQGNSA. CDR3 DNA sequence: TGTGCCAGCAGCTTAGACCAAGGAGGTAGCAATCAGCCCCAGCATTTT. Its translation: CASSLDQGGSNQPQHF. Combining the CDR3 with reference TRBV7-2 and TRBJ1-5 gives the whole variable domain GAGVSQSPSNKVTEKGKDVELRCDPISGHTALYWYRQSLGQGLEFLIYFQGNSAPDKSGLPSDRFSAERTGGSVSTLTIQRTQQEDSAVYLCASSLDQGGSNQPQHFGDGTRLSIL.

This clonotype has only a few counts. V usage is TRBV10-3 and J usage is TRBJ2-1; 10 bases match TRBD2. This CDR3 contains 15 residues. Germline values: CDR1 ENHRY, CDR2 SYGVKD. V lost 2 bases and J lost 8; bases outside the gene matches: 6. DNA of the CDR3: TGTGCCATCAGTGAGCGTAGCGGGGGGTCACATGAGCAGTTCTTC. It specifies CAISERSGGSHEQFF.

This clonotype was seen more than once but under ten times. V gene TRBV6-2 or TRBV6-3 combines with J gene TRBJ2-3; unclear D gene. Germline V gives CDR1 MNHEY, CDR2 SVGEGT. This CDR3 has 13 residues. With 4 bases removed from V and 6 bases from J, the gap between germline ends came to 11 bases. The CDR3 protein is CASSSTFRDTQYF. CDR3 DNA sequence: TGTGCCAGCAGTTCCACATTCCGGGATACGCAGTATTTT.

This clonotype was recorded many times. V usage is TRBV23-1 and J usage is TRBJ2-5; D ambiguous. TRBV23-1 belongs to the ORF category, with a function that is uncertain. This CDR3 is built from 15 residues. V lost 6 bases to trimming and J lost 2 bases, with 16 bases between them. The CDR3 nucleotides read TGCGCCAGCAGGCCAGTACTTTGGGGACAAGAGACCCAGTACTTC. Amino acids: CASRPVLWGQETQYF.

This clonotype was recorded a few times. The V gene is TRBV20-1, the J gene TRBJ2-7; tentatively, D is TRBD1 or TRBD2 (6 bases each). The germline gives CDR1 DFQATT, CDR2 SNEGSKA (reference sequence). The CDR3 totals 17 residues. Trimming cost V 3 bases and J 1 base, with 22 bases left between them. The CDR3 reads CSARDARGDTISYEQYF. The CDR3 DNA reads TGCAGTGCTAGGGACGCGAGGGGGGATACCATATCCTACGAGCAGTACTTC.

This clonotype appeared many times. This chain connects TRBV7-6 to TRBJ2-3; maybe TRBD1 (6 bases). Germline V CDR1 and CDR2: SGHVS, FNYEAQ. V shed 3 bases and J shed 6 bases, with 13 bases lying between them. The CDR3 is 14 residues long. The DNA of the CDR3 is TGTGCCAGCAGCTTCAGGGGCGCCGCGGATACGCAGTATTTT. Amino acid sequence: CASSFRGAADTQYF.

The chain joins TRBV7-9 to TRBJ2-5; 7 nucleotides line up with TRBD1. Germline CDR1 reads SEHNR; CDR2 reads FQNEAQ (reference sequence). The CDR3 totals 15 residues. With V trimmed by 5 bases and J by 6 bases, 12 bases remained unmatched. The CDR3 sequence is CASSASQGTAKTQYF. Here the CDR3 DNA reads TGTGCCAGCAGCGCCTCACAGGGGACGGCGAAGACCCAGTACTTC. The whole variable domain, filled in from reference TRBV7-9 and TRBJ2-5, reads DTGVSQNPRHKITKRGQNVTFRCDPISEHNRLYWYRQTLGQGPEFLTYFQNEAQLEKSRLLSDRFSAERPKGSFSTLEIQRTEQGDSAMYLCASSASQGTAKTQYFGPGTRLLVL.